These 26 T cell receptor beta chains were all obtained from the same sample, sequenced in a study of cytomegalovirus exposure and HLA in healthy donors. This PCR relied on a set of 60 Vbeta primers and 13 Jbeta primers. Here immunoSEQ multiplex PCR was the method, and the copy in TCRdb shows in-frame clones only, minus some. This table has about 130,000 clones, about 80% appearing once. What was sequenced was PBMCs. All receptors come from a young man in good health and CMV-seronegative.

V and J are TRBV7-8 and TRBJ2-1; 9 bases are a match to TRBD2. J lost 4 bases, V lost 11 bases, and 6 bases had no gene match. CDR1 and CDR2 from the germline V gene are SGHVS and FQNEAQ. The CDR3 contains 13 residues. CDR3 amino acids: CAGSGSVYNEQFF. The CDR3 DNA reads as TGTGCCGGTAGCGGGAGTGTGTACAATGAGCAGTTCTTC.

The rearrangement links TRBV15 to TRBJ1-1; possible D gene TRBD1, 5 bases. Germline V gives CDR1 LNHNV, CDR2 YYDKDF (reference sequence). The CDR3 sequence is 17 residues long. V dropped 0 bases and J dropped 4 bases, with 18 bases sitting between them. The CDR3 nucleotides are TGTGCCACCAGCAGAGATCGGGAGGGGCCGGGGGGCACTGAAGCTTTCTTT. Amino acid sequence: CATSRDREGPGGTEAFF.

The J gene is TRBJ2-5, the V gene TRBV18, with D possibly matching TRBD1 (5 bases). The CDR3 consists of 13 residues. Trimming stripped 3 bases from V and 4 bases from J, with 9 bases between. The germline V gene has CDR1 KGHSH and CDR2 LQKENI. CDR3 protein: CASSPLQGETQYF. The CDR3 region has the DNA TGTGCCAGCTCACCGCTGCAGGGAGAGACCCAGTACTTC.

This clone turned up a few times. V usage is TRBV6-6 and J usage is TRBJ1-1; tentative D call: TRBD1 (5 bases). The V end was cut by 2 bases, the J end by 11 bases, with 15 bases between. The germline gives CDR1 MNHNY, CDR2 SVGAGI (reference sequence). The length of the CDR3 is 13 residues. CDR3 sequence reads: CASSYQGVPRAFF. CDR3 DNA: TGTGCCAGCAGTTACCAAGGGGTTCCAAGGGCTTTCTTT.

This clone was observed a single time. The chain couples TRBV21-1 to TRBJ2-1; the DNA was not compared with TRBD2, the D call given in the table. TRBV21-1 is a known pseudogene. The CDR3 covers 17 residues. The CDR3 sequence: CAKWTSGHRGGNNEQFF. The DNA for the CDR3 is TGTGCCAAATGGACTAGCGGACACCGTGGGGGTAACAATGAGCAGTTCTTC.

V gene TRBV7-9 combines with J gene TRBJ1-1, with D possibly being TRBD1 (5 bases). V was shortened by 1 base and J by 8 bases, with 11 bases between the two germline ends. Per germline, CDR1 SEHNR and CDR2 FQNEAQ (reference sequence). The CDR3 sequence is 13 residues long. The DNA of the CDR3 is TGTGCCAGCAGCTTAGAAGGAGGGGTAGAAGCTTTCTTT. Its protein product is CASSLEGGVEAFF.

The table lists this clone with a count of one. This chain joins TRBV10-1 and TRBJ2-5, with a tentative D call TRBD2 (5 bases). This CDR3 is 13 amino acids long. CDR1 and CDR2 from the germline V gene are WNHNN and SYGVQD (reference sequence). V was cut by 3 bases and J by 4 bases, with 9 bases left in between. The CDR3 sequence: CASSEDYRETQYF. CDR3 DNA: TGCGCCAGCAGTGAAGACTATAGAGAGACCCAGTACTTC.

This chain uses TRBV7-6 with TRBJ2-5, with TRBD2 identical over 11 bases. Near its end, the DNA agrees better with TRBJ2-7, so the J call may be wrong. Germline V gene data show CDR1 as SGHVS and CDR2 as FNYEAQ. The CDR3 extends over 13 amino acids. The CDR3 DNA is TGTGCCAGCAGCTTTAGCGGGAGGGACGAGCAGTACTTC. It codes for CASSFSGRDEQYF.

The rearrangement joins TRBV7-9 to TRBJ1-1; no clear D gene. V was cut by 4 bases and J by 5 bases, with 5 bases left in between. Germline CDR1 reads SEHNR; CDR2 reads FQNEAQ (reference sequence). CDR3 length equals 11 residues. CDR3 coding DNA: TGTGCCAGCAGCTCCTATACTGAAGCTTTCTTT. Its translation: CASSSYTEAFF. The full variable domain, in which reference TRBV7-9 and TRBJ1-1 provide the parts outside the CDR3, is DTGVSQNPRHKITKRGQNVTFRCDPISEHNRLYWYRQTLGQGPEFLTYFQNEAQLEKSRLLSDRFSAERPKGSFSTLEIQRTEQGDSAMYLCASSSYTEAFFGQGTRLTVV.

The genes are TRBV27 and TRBJ2-1, with TRBD1 identical over 8 bases. Germline trimming cut 2 bases from V and 2 bases from J; bases unmatched to any gene: 5. The germline gives CDR1 MNHEY, CDR2 SMNVEV (reference sequence). The CDR3 totals 16 residues. DNA for the CDR3: TGTGCCAGCAGTTTAGCAGGGGGCCCGACCTACAATGAGCAGTTCTTC. Translation gives CASSLAGGPTYNEQFF.

The rearrangement joins TRBV27 to TRBJ1-4, with a weak D call TRBD1 (5 bases). Deletions cut 1 base from V and 7 bases from J, with 16 bases between. Germline CDR1 is MNHEY and CDR2 is SMNVEV (reference sequence). CDR3 length equals 16 residues. This CDR3 reads CASSLFRRGDVEKLFF. In nucleotides, the CDR3 is TGTGCCAGCAGTTTATTCCGCCGGGGGGATGTTGAAAAACTGTTTTTT.

This clone was seen more than once but under ten times. This chain links TRBV6-1 with TRBJ1-1; a weak D match, TRBD1 (5 bases). CDR1 MNHNS and CDR2 SASEGT come from the germline V gene. Trimming shortened V by 8 bases and J by 0 bases, and 10 bases separated the two germline ends. This CDR3 contains 13 residues. CDR3 loop: CASDSRVNTEAFF. In nucleotides, the CDR3 is TGTGCCAGCGATAGCAGGGTGAACACTGAAGCTTTCTTT.

The chain combines TRBV7-9 with TRBJ2-3; TRBD2 aligns across 8 bases. Unmatched junction bases numbered 7, after V lost 8 bases and J lost 3 bases. The CDR3 is 14 amino acids. Germline loops: CDR1 SEHNR, CDR2 FQNEAQ (reference sequence). The CDR3 DNA sequence: TGTGCCAGCCTTCGGGGGGGAAATACAGATACGCAGTATTTT. Residues: CASLRGGNTDTQYF.

The rearrangement uses TRBV7-2 and TRBJ1-2, with D perhaps TRBD1 (6 bases). The germline gives CDR1 SGHTA, CDR2 FQGNSA. The V end was cut by 5 bases, the J end by 13 bases, with 20 bases between. The CDR3 consists of 13 residues. The CDR3 sequence: CASSLSSRGAITF. CDR3 sequence (DNA): TGTGCCAGCAGCCTTAGTAGTCGGGGGGCGATCACCTTC.

The count of this clone is one. V usage is TRBV7-6 and J usage is TRBJ2-5; a possible D gene is TRBD2 (5 bases). CDR3 length: 13 amino acids. Trimming removed 7 bases from V and 9 bases from J, with 18 bases in between. Germline V gene lookup returns CDR1 SGHVS and CDR2 FNYEAQ. DNA for the CDR3: TGTGCCAGCACCTGGGAGTCCGCAAATGCCCAGTACTTC. Its translation is CASTWESANAQYF.

As regards this clone: One end of the junction is discordant with germline, which a read error may explain. The chain joins TRBV7-2 to TRBJ2-7; TRBD2 is a possible D gene (6 bases). This CDR3 comprises 15 residues. Germline-derived CDR1 and CDR2 are SGHTA and FQGNSA. CDR3 protein: CASSIAVVAAYEQYF. In DNA form, the CDR3 reads TGTGCCAGCAGCATAGCGGTCGTGGCGGCCTACGAGCAGTACTTC.

The CDR3: CSAGLQETQYF. In nucleotides, the CDR3 is TGCAGTGCTGGGCTCCAAGAGACCCAGTACTTC. The rearrangement links TRBV20-1 to TRBJ2-5; D ambiguous. The CDR3 is 11 amino acids. V lost 5 bases and J lost 1, with 5 bases in between. The germline V gene has CDR1 DFQATT and CDR2 SNEGSKA (reference sequence).

About this clone: Sequence at one end of the junction differs from germline and may be a read error. The chain employs TRBV7-7 and TRBJ2-5, with D possibly TRBD2 on 6 matching bases. The length of the CDR3 is 13 residues. Per germline, CDR1 SSHAT and CDR2 FNYEAQ (reference sequence). CDR3 residues: CASSIGGLETQYF. DNA for the CDR3: TGTGCTAGCAGCATCGGAGGGCTGGAGACCCAGTACTTC.

This clone was observed once. The sample holds other DNA sequences that translate to the same CDR3. The rearrangement links TRBV5-1 to TRBJ2-1; 10 positions match TRBD2. Germline V gives CDR1 SGHRS, CDR2 YFSETQ. CDR3 length: 15 residues. After removal of 2 bases from V and 7 bases from J, the junction contained 6 bases not matched to a gene. CDR3: CASSLSLAGANEQFF. The CDR3 DNA sequence: TGCGCCAGCAGCTTAAGCCTAGCGGGGGCGAATGAGCAGTTCTTC.

This sequence joins TRBV29-1 and TRBJ2-3; D possibly corresponds to TRBD2 (5 bases). Trimming took off 6 bases at V and 0 bases at J, with 10 bases between the two ends. Looked up from germline, CDR1 is SQVTM and CDR2 is ANQGSEA. The CDR3 is made up of 13 amino acids. The CDR3 region has the DNA TGCAGCGTGACAAGGACTAGCACAGATACGCAGTATTTT. Amino acids: CSVTRTSTDTQYF.

The chain has TRBV27 and TRBJ2-5; the match to TRBD2 covers 10 bases. The J call may not be correct, given that the DNA end is closer to TRBJ2-7. The CDR3 loop spans 14 amino acids. Germline V gene sequence: CDR1 MNHEY, CDR2 SMNVEV (reference sequence). CDR3 residues: CASSWTSGSYEQYF. The CDR3 DNA follows: TGTGCCAGCAGTTGGACTAGCGGCTCCTACGAGCAGTACTTC.

This clone has just one count. The chain uses TRBV9 and TRBJ2-5; 8 bases map to TRBD2. V lost 4 bases to trimming and J lost 9 bases; unmatched junction nucleotides: 11. Germline V gene lookup returns CDR1 SGDLS and CDR2 YYNGEE. This CDR3 has 14 residues. The CDR3 nucleotides are TGTGCCAGCAGCCCGAGGGGACTAGGGTATTCCCAGTACTTC. It specifies CASSPRGLGYSQYF.

V gene TRBV2 combines with J gene TRBJ2-1; 8 nucleotides align to TRBD2. With 4 bases clipped from V and 6 bases from J, the junction kept 2 bases outside the gene matches. Germline V gene sequence: CDR1 SNHLY, CDR2 FYNNEI. The CDR3 contains 13 residues. CDR3 amino acids: CASSGTSFNEQFF. In nucleotides, the CDR3 is TGTGCCAGCAGTGGGACTAGCTTCAATGAGCAGTTCTTC.

As for this clone: One end of the junction fails to match germline, which may point to a read error. The chain recombines TRBV7-9 with TRBJ1-1; the match to TRBD1 covers 8 bases. The CDR3 spans 12 residues. Germline V lookup: CDR1 SEHNR, CDR2 FQNEAQ (reference sequence). Here the CDR3 reads CSSGQGWTEAFF. CDR3 DNA: TGTTCCAGCGGACAGGGTTGGACTGAAGCTTTCTTT.

V and J are TRBV29-1 and TRBJ1-1; 7 bases map to TRBD1. Per germline, CDR1 SQVTM and CDR2 ANQGSEA. After removal of 6 bases from V and 3 bases from J, the junction contained 10 bases not matched to a gene. This CDR3 is built from 14 residues. CDR3 in DNA: TGCAGCGTCTCCCGACAGGGTGGAGACACTGAAGCTTTCTTT. Translation: CSVSRQGGDTEAFF. Combining the CDR3 with reference TRBV29-1 and TRBJ1-1 gives the whole variable domain SAVISQKPSRDICQRGTSLTIQCQVDSQVTMMFWYRQQPGQSLTLIATANQGSEATYESGFVIDKFPISRPNLTFSTLTVSNMSPEDSSIYLCSVSRQGGDTEAFFGQGTRLTVV.

This chain links TRBV2 with TRBJ2-3, with TRBD2 matching 7 bases. This CDR3 comprises 14 residues. Trimming at V came to 7 bases and at J to 2 bases, leaving 6 bases not matched to a gene. Germline values: CDR1 SNHLY, CDR2 FYNNEI. CDR3 nucleotide sequence: TGTGCCAGCAAAGGGACTACCGCCACAGATACGCAGTATTTT. This encodes CASKGTTATDTQYF. Filled out from reference TRBV2 and TRBJ2-3, the complete variable domain reads EPEVTQTPSHQVTQMGQEVILRCVPISNHLYFYWYRQILGQKVEFLVSFYNNEISEKSEIFDDQFSVERPDGSNFTLKIRSTKLEDSAMYFCASKGTTATDTQYFGPGTRLTVL.